This T cell receptor beta chain was found in a study of CD8 T cells in Susac syndrome. Study summary: There were Susac syndrome patients who were therapy-naive at blood draw, others on corticosteroids, and others on intravenous immunoglobulin alone.

It was with random hexamers that about 0.45 to 1 ug RNA was reverse transcribed. TCR beta CDR3 was amplified by immunoSEQ multiplex PCR. This amplification extended across 54 Vbeta and 13 Jbeta segments. TCRdb used MiXCR to reprocess the immunoSEQ multiplex PCR reads, holding one entry per CDR3 protein. The data hold hundreds of thousands of distinct CDR3 sequences, with 94% observed a single time. Sequencing of TCR beta, carried out with a high-throughput approach, was applied to CD8+ and CD4+ T cells from the blood. TEMRA cells were enriched by FACS, and CD4+ and CD8+ T cells were negatively isolated. What was sequenced was CD4+ T cells from PBMCs. The sequence derives from a human donor with Susac syndrome.

This chain's CDR3 is CASSLGWRPETYNEQFF. The CDR3 DNA sequence: TGTGCCAGCAGCTTAGGCTGGAGACCCGAAACCTACAATGAGCAGTTCTTC. The chain uses TRBV11-2 and TRBJ2-1; the D is unclear. The CDR3 contains 17 residues. Germline lookup yields CDR1 SGHAT and CDR2 FQNNGV. Trimming shortened V by 1 base and J by 2 bases, and 15 bases separated the two germline ends.